The source of this TCR beta chain is a study of shared clonotypes between healthy human individuals. Only in-frame clones appear in the TCRdb table, and some are missing; sequencing was by immunoSEQ multiplex PCR. The sample lists roughly 2 million clones, just under 95% occurring once. Terminally differentiated effector memory CD45RA+ cells were excluded from the naive CD8 cells, which were CD45RO-negative and positively selected for CCR7. This clone has a single count. Germline V CDR1 and CDR2: MNHEY, SMNVEV (reference sequence). The CDR3 consists of 18 residues. The ends were cut back, 7 bases at V and 0 bases at J, with 19 bases in the middle.

The chain links TRBV27 to TRBJ1-6, with a possible D match to TRBD1 (6 bases). The sequence derives from a man between 18 and 29 years old in good health. Sequenced: naive CD8+ T cells sorted from blood. The CDR3 protein is CASKHGEGHSSYNSPLHF. The CDR3, as DNA: TGTGCCAGCAAACACGGGGAGGGACACAGCTCCTATAATTCACCCCTCCACTTT.